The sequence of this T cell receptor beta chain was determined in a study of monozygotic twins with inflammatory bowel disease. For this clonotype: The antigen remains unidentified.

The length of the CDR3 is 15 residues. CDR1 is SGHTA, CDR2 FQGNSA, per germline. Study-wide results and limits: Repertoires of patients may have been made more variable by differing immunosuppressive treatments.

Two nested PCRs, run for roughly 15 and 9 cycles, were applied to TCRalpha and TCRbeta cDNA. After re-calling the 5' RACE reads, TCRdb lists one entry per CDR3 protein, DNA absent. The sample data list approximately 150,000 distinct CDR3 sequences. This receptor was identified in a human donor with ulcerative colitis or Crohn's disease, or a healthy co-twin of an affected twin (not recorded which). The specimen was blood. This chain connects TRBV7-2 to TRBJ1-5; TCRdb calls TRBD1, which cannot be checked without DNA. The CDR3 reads CASSRGGYSNQPQHF.